These 10 T cell receptor beta chains came from one sample sequenced in a study of identical twins. Via MiXCR, TCRdb re-called the 5' RACE reads, giving one row per CDR3 protein. Among 640,000 or so distinct CDR3 sequences listed, approximately 6% were seen once. Specimen: naive T cells sorted from blood. The source of these receptors is a young man in good health.

A few counts support this clonotype. V usage is TRBV7-2 and J usage is TRBJ2-5; weak D call: TRBD2 (6 bases). CDR3 length: 15 amino acids. V was clipped by 5 bases and J by 4 bases, with 17 bases between them. CDR1 is SGHTA, CDR2 FQGNSA, per germline. This CDR3 reads CASSPNSGARETQYF. In nucleotides, the CDR3 is TGTGCCAGCAGCCCCAATAGCGGTGCTCGAGAGACCCAGTACTTC.

The chain employs TRBV11-2 and TRBJ1-2; TRBD1 aligns across 9 bases. The V and J ends lost 4 bases and 5 bases, in that order; junction bases with no gene match: 14. The length of the CDR3 is 17 residues. CDR1 is SGHAT and CDR2 is FQNNGV in the germline V gene. The CDR3 region has the DNA TGTGCCAGCAGCTCTCGGCACAACGGGACAGGGCCTTATGGCTACACCTTC. Protein sequence: CASSSRHNGTGPYGYTF.

The rearrangement joins TRBV12-3 or TRBV12-4 to TRBJ2-1, with 7 bases that match TRBD2. The junction had 5 bases not matched to a gene; V was cut back by 3 bases and J by 9 bases. This CDR3 contains 13 residues. This chain's CDR3 is CASSLRTSREQFF. The CDR3 coding sequence is TGTGCCAGCAGTTTGCGGACTAGTCGTGAGCAGTTCTTC.

A note on this clonotype: This may stem from a read error, because a much larger clone lies one nucleotide away. The genes are TRBV11-1 and TRBJ1-1; no definite D call. This CDR3 contains 13 residues. CDR1 and CDR2 from the germline V gene are SGHAT and FQDESV (reference sequence). The CDR3 coding sequence is TGTGCCGGCAGCTTAGGCGGTGGCCCCGAAGCTTTCTTT. Protein sequence: CAGSLGGGPEAFF.

At least ten counts were recorded for this clonotype. The chain recombines TRBV10-3 with TRBJ2-1, with D maybe TRBD1 (5 bases). Deletions cut 0 bases from V and 1 base from J, with 10 bases between. The CDR3 sequence is 16 residues long. Germline CDR1 reads ENHRY; CDR2 reads SYGVKD. The CDR3 DNA follows: TGTGCCATCAGTGAGTCGGTAGGGGTTTCCTACAATGAGCAGTTCTTC. Its protein product is CAISESVGVSYNEQFF.

This clonotype occurred a few times. V gene TRBV6-4 combines with J gene TRBJ2-3; 7 nucleotides line up with TRBD2. The V segment lost 4 bases and the J segment 4 bases; nucleotides outside the gene matches: 8. Germline V lookup: CDR1 MRHNA, CDR2 SNTAGT. The CDR3 contains 15 residues. The CDR3: CASSGAGGSADTQYF. The CDR3, as DNA: TGTGCCAGCAGTGGGGCCGGCGGGAGCGCAGATACGCAGTATTTT.

The chain links TRBV5-1 to TRBJ2-7; the match to TRBD1 covers 10 bases. Germline values: CDR1 SGHRS, CDR2 YFSETQ. The V segment lost 4 bases and the J segment 5 bases; nucleotides outside the gene matches: 6. This CDR3 spans 14 amino acids. The CDR3 sequence: CASSLGTGDHEQYV. The CDR3 nucleotides are TGCGCCAGCAGCCTGGGGACAGGGGACCACGAGCAGTACGTC.

This clonotype showed up just a few times. This chain uses TRBV4-2 with TRBJ2-4, with 11 bases identical to TRBD2. CDR1 is LGHNA and CDR2 is YNFKEQ in the germline V gene. V lost 0 bases and J lost 0; bases outside the gene matches: 16. The CDR3 consists of 22 residues. The CDR3 sequence is CASSQDLVVAGGKSLAKNIQYF. CDR3 bases: TGTGCCAGCAGCCAAGATTTAGTGGTAGCGGGAGGGAAATCATTAGCCAAAAACATTCAGTACTTC.

This sequence joins TRBV6-2 or TRBV6-3 and TRBJ1-5; D gene unclear. CDR3 length equals 10 residues. Trimming shortened V by 7 bases and J by 5 bases, and 3 bases separated the two germline ends. The germline gives CDR1 MNHEY, CDR2 SVGEGT. CDR3 nucleotides: TGTGCCAGCAATGATCAGCCCCAGCATTTT. It specifies CASNDQPQHF.

This clonotype was seen ten or more times. This CDR3 is CASQKRESTDTQYF. DNA for the CDR3: TGTGCCAGCCAAAAGCGGGAGAGCACAGATACGCAGTATTTT. The chain couples TRBV2 to TRBJ2-3, with 8 bases aligning to TRBD2. Trimming removed 8 bases from V and 0 bases from J; junction bases left unmatched: 4. This CDR3 is 14 amino acids long. Germline V gene lookup returns CDR1 SNHLY and CDR2 FYNNEI.